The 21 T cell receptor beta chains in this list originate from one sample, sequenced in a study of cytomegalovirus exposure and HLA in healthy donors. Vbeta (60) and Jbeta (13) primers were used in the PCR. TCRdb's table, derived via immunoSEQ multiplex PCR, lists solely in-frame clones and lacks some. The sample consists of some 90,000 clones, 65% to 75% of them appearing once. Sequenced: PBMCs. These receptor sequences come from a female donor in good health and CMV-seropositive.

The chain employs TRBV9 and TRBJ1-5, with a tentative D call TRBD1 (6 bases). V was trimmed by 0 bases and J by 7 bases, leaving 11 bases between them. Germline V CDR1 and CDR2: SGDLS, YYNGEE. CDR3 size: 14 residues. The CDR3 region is CASSVGQADQPQHF. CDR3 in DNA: TGTGCCAGCAGCGTAGGACAGGCAGACCAGCCCCAGCATTTT.

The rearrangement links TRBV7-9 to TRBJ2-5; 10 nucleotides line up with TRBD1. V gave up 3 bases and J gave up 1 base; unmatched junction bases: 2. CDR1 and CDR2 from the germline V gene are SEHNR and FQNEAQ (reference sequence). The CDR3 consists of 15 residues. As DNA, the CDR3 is TGTGCCAGCAGCTTCGGGACAGGGGCCCAAGAGACCCAGTACTTC. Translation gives CASSFGTGAQETQYF.

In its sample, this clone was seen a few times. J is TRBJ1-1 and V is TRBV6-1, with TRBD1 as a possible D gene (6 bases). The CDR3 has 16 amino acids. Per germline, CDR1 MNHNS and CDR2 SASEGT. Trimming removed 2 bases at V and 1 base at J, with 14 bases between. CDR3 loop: CASSEIGGRGNTEAFF. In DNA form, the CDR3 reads TGTGCCAGCAGTGAAATCGGGGGGCGCGGGAACACTGAAGCTTTCTTT.

CDR3 loop: CASSLGGHETQYF. DNA for the CDR3: TGCGCCAGCAGCTTGGGGGGGCACGAGACCCAGTACTTC. The chain recombines TRBV5-1 with TRBJ2-5; D is possibly TRBD1 (6 bases). The length of the CDR3 is 13 residues. The germline V gene has CDR1 SGHRS and CDR2 YFSETQ. The V end was cut by 0 bases, the J end by 5 bases, with 8 bases between.

In DNA, the CDR3 is TGCGCCAGCAGCCGAGCGGGCGGGATATGGGATAACTATGGCTACACCTTC. It codes for CASSRAGGIWDNYGYTF. The chain uses TRBV4-1 and TRBJ1-2; no clear D. This CDR3 spans 17 amino acids. The V end was cut by 4 bases, the J end by 1 base, with 19 bases between. CDR1 is MGHRA, CDR2 YSYEKL, per germline.

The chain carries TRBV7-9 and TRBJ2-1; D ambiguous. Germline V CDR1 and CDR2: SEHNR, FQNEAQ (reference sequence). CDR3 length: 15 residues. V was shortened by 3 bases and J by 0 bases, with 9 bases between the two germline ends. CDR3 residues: CASSFSASSYNEQFF. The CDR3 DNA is TGTGCCAGCAGCTTTTCCGCTAGCTCCTACAATGAGCAGTTCTTC.

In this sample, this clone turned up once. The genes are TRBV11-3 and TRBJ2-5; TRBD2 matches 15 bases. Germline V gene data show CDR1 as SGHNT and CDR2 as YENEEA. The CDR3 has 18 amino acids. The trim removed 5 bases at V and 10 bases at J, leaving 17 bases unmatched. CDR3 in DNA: TGTGCCAGCAGCCGACTCGGGACTAGCGGGGGGAGCAAGGAGGTCCAGTACTTC. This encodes CASSRLGTSGGSKEVQYF.

The CDR3 DNA is TGCGCCAGCAGCCAAGATTGGGCCATAGGTGGCACTGAAGCTTTCTTT. It is translated as CASSQDWAIGGTEAFF. This chain joins TRBV4-3 and TRBJ1-1, with D unclear. Germline-derived CDR1 and CDR2 are LGHNA and YSLEER. There are 16 residues in the CDR3. The V and J ends lost 0 bases and 4 bases respectively, with 15 bases between them.

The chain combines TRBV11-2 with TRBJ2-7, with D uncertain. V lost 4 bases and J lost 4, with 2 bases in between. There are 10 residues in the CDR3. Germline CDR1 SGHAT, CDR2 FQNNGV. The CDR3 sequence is CASSSYEQYF. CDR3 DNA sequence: TGTGCCAGCAGCTCATACGAGCAGTACTTC.

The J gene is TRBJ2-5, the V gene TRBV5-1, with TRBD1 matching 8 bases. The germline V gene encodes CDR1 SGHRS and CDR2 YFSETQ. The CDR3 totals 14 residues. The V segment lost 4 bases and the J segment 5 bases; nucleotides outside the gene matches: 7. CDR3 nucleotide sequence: TGCGCCAGCAGCGTCAGGGGGCGCGGTGAGACCCAGTACTTC. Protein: CASSVRGRGETQYF.

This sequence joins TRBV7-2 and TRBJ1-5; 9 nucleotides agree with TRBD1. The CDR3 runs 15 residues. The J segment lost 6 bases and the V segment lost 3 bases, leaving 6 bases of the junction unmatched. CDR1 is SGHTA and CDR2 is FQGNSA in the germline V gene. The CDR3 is CASSFTGGDGQPQHF. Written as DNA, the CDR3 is TGTGCCAGCAGCTTCACAGGGGGCGACGGTCAGCCCCAGCATTTT. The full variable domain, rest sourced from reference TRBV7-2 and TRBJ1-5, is GAGVSQSPSNKVTEKGKDVELRCDPISGHTALYWYRQSLGQGLEFLIYFQGNSAPDKSGLPSDRFSAERTGGSVSTLTIQRTQQEDSAVYLCASSFTGGDGQPQHFGDGTRLSIL.

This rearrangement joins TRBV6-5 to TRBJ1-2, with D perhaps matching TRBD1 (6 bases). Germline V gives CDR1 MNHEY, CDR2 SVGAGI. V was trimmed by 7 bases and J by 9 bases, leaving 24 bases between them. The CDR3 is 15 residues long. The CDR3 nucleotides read TGTGCCAGCAAAGGGGAAACAGGTGTCAGGGGTAGCTACACCTTC. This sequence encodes CASKGETGVRGSYTF.

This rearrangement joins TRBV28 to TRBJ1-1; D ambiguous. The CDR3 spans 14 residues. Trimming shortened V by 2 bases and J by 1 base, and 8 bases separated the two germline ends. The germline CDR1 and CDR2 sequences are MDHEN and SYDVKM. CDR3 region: CASSLLRGNTEAFF. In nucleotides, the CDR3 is TGTGCCAGCAGTTTACTGCGGGGGAACACTGAAGCTTTCTTT.

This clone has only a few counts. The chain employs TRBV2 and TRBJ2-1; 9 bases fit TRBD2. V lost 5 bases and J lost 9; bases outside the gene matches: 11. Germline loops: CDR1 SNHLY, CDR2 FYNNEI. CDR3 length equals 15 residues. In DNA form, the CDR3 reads TGTGCCAGCAGTCCATCTAGCGGGAACGGGCGTGAGCAGTTCTTC. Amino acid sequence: CASSPSSGNGREQFF. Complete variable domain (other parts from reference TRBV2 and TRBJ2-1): EPEVTQTPSHQVTQMGQEVILRCVPISNHLYFYWYRQILGQKVEFLVSFYNNEISEKSEIFDDQFSVERPDGSNFTLKIRSTKLEDSAMYFCASSPSSGNGREQFFGPGTRLTVL.

In DNA, the CDR3 is TGTGCCATCAGTGAGTCCGGACAGGCGAACACTGAAGCTTTCTTT. Protein sequence: CAISESGQANTEAFF. V and J are TRBV10-3 and TRBJ1-1; the match to TRBD1 covers 7 bases. CDR1 and CDR2 (germline): ENHRY, SYGVKD. The length of the CDR3 is 15 residues. V lost 0 bases to trimming and J lost 1 base; unmatched junction nucleotides: 2.

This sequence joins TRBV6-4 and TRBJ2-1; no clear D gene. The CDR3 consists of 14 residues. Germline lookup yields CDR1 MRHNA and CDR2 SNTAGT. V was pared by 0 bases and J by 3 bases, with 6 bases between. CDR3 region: CASSDSNGYNEQFF. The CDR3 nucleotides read TGTGCCAGCAGTGACTCTAACGGCTACAATGAGCAGTTCTTC.

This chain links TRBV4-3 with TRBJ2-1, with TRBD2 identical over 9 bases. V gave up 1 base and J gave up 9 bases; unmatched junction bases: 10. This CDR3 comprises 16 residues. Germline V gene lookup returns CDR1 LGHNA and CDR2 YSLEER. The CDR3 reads CASSQVGGGRAGEQFF. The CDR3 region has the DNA TGCGCCAGCAGCCAAGTTGGGGGCGGGAGGGCCGGTGAGCAGTTCTTC.

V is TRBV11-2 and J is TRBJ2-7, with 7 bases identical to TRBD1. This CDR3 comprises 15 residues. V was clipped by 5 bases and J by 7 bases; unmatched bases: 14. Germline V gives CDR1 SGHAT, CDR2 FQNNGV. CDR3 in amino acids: CASSAKTGTPGEQYF. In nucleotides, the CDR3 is TGTGCCAGCAGCGCAAAGACAGGGACCCCCGGGGAGCAGTACTTC. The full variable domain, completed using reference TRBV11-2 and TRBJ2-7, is EAGVAQSPRYKIIEKRQSVAFWCNPISGHATLYWYQQILGQGPKLLIQFQNNGVVDDSQLPKDRFSAERLKGVDSTLKIQPAKLEDSAVYLCASSAKTGTPGEQYFGPGTRLTVT.

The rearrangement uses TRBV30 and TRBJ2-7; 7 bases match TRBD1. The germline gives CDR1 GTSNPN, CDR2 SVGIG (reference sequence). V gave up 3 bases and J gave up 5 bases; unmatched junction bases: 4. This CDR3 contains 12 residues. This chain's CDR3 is CAWSQTGNEQYF. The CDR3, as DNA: TGTGCCTGGAGCCAGACAGGGAACGAGCAGTACTTC.

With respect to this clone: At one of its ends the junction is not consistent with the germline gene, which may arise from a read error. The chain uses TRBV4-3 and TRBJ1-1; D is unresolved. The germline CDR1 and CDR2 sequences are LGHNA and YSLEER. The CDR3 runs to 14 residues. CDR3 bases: TGCGCCAGCAGCCAAGGGCGGAGGAACGCTGAAGCTTTCTTT. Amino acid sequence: CASSQGRRNAEAFF.

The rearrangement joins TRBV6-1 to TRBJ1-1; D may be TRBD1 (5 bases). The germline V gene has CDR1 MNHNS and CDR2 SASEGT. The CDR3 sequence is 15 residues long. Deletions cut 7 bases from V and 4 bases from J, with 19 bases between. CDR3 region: CASKGARGLGTEAFF. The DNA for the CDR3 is TGTGCCAGCAAAGGGGCTCGGGGGTTGGGCACTGAAGCTTTCTTT.